This T cell receptor (beta chain) emerged from a study of CD8+ T cells in alopecia areata. Remarks on this clone: Its cognate antigen is unknown.

Following extraction, RNA underwent reverse transcription to cDNA, which served as the sequencing template. TCRdb keeps only in-frame clones here, not all; method: immunoSEQ multiplex PCR. Altogether approximately 150,000 clones are present, 50% to 65% being singletons, with the ten largest covering 4.8%. Study-wide results and caveats: Tissue-resident alphabeta T cells belonging to normal skin likewise get sequenced within scalp specimens.

CDR1 is SQVTM and CDR2 is ANQGSEA in the germline V gene. With 5 bases clipped from V and 8 bases from J, the junction kept 8 bases outside the gene matches. This CDR3 is 12 amino acids long. Material: CD4+ T cells sorted from blood. This clonotype originated in a human donor in good health. The V gene is TRBV29-1, the J gene TRBJ1-2, with 7 bases that match TRBD1. The DNA for the CDR3 is TGCAGCGTTTTGACAGGGAGAGGCGGCTACACCTTC. Its protein product is CSVLTGRGGYTF.